The sequence of this T cell receptor (beta chain) was determined in a study of cytomegalovirus exposure and HLA in healthy donors. Amplification used 60 Vbeta primers and 13 Jbeta primers. The data were produced by immunoSEQ multiplex PCR, yet TCRdb's version contains in-frame clones alone and is incomplete. The table shows 180,000 or so clones, with just under 80% occurring only once. Notes on this clone: No antigen is known for it.

The study, taken as a whole, reports: A previous analysis found most TCR beta V segments productive roughly 87% or roughly 30% of the time. Later analysis showed TCR association rates varying by HLA locus, highest for DRB1 and lowest for HLA-C. A few chains tied to CMV proved CMV antigen-specific in vitro.

CDR1 is MNHNS and CDR2 is SASEGT in the germline V gene. The junction had 4 bases not matched to a gene; V was cut back by 5 bases and J by 7 bases. There are 13 residues in the CDR3. Input material: PBMCs. The sequence was obtained from a woman in her twenties or thirties in good health and CMV-seronegative. This rearrangement joins TRBV6-1 to TRBJ1-1; 10 bases agree with TRBD1. The CDR3 coding sequence is TGTGCCAGCAGTTTGACAGGGGGCAATGAAGCTTTCTTT. This sequence encodes CASSLTGGNEAFF.